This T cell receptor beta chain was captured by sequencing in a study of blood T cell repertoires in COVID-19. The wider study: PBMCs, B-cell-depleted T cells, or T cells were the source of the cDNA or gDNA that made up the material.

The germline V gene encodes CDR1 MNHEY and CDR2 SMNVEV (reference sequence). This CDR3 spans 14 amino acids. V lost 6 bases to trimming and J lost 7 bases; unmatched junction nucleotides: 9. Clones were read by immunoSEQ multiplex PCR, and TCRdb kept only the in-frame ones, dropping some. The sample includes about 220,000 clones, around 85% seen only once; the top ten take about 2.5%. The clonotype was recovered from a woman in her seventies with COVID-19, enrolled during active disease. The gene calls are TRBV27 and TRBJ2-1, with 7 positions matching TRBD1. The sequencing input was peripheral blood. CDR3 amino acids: CASRRQGVVNEQFF. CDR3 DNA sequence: TGTGCCAGCAGACGACAGGGAGTGGTAAATGAGCAGTTCTTC.